At least ten counts were recorded for the clone carrying this T cell receptor beta chain. The V gene's germline CDR1 is MNHEY and CDR2 SVGAGI. This CDR3 contains 14 residues. The ends were cut back, 0 bases at V and 6 bases at J, with 9 bases in the middle. This record comes from a study of blood T cell repertoires in COVID-19. Original processing notes: Reference gene primer amplification gave estimated nucleated cell counts. Profiled with immunoSEQ multiplex PCR; TCRdb holds only in-frame clones, not every one. D and trimming were read from the DNA, whereas the V and J calls and clone size are those reported in that table. The profile shows about 210,000 clones, 84% of them singletons.

The chain links TRBV6-5 to TRBJ1-5; no definite D call. The sequencing input was peripheral blood. The TCR comes from a man aged 45-65 years with active or convalescent COVID-19. The CDR3 is CASSYSRFGQPQHF. The CDR3 coding sequence is TGTGCCAGCAGTTACTCCCGATTCGGTCAGCCCCAGCATTTT.